The clone carrying this T cell receptor beta chain was picked up many times. This sample is drawn from a study of T-cell reconstitution after alpha-beta-depleted transplantation in children. This CDR3 is 14 amino acids long. V shed 0 bases and J shed 5 bases, with 8 bases lying between them. CDR1 and CDR2 from the germline V gene are SGDLS and YYNGEE. The authors prepared the TCRbeta library with unique molecular identifiers. TCRdb recomputed calls from the PCR reads with MiXCR, one row per CDR3 protein. Here the sample spans 150,000 to 200,000 distinct CDR3 sequences, roughly 10% being singletons. This receptor was obtained from a boy aged 2 to 10 with acute myeloid leukemia, due to receive a stem cell transplant. The material sequenced was PBMCs, taken before TCRalphabeta/CD19-depleted stem cell transplant. The J gene is TRBJ2-2, the V gene TRBV9; no clear D gene. The CDR3 DNA follows: TGTGCCAGCAGCGTAGATAGTTGGACCGGGGAGCTGTTTTTT. Protein sequence: CASSVDSWTGELFF.